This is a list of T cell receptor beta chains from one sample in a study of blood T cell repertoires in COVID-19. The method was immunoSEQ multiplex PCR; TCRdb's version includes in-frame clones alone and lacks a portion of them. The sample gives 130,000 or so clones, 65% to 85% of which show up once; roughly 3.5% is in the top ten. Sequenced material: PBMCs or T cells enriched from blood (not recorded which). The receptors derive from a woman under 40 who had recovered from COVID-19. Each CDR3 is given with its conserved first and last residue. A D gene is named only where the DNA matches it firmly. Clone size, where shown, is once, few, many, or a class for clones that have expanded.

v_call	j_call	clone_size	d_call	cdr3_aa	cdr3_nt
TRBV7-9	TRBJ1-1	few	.	CASSLPTVNTEAFF	TGTGCCAGCAGCTTGCCTACAGTGAACACTGAAGCTTTCTTT
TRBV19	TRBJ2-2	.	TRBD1	CASSGIPGQGAGELFF	TGTGCCAGTAGCGGAATACCGGGACAGGGGGCCGGGGAGCTGTTTTTT
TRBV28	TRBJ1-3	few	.	CASSLSGSGNTIYF	TGTGCCAGCAGTTTATCAGGGTCTGGAAACACCATATATTTT
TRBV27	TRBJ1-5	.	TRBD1	CASRTQGNSNQPQHF	TGTGCCAGCAGGACACAGGGGAATAGCAATCAGCCCCAGCATTTT
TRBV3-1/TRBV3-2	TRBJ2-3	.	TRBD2	CASSQGGKNLSGSTDTQYF	TGTGCCAGCAGCCAAGGGGGTAAGAACTTGAGCGGGAGTACAGATACGCAGTATTTT
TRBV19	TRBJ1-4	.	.	CASSFGGTNEKLFF	TGTGCCAGTAGCTTCGGGGGGACTAATGAAAAACTGTTTTTT
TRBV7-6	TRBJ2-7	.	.	CASSPQGFSYEQYF	TGTGCCAGCAGCCCCCAGGGGTTCTCCTACGAGCAGTACTTC
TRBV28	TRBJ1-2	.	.	CASRTGGIANYGYTF	TGTGCCAGCAGAACTGGGGGGATAGCTAACTATGGCTACACCTTC
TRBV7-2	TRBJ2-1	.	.	CASSSRDIYNEQFF	TGTGCCAGCAGCTCCCGGGACATCTACAATGAGCAGTTCTTC
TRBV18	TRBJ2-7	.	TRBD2	CASSPLAGVYEQYF	TGTGCCAGCTCACCACTAGCGGGAGTCTACGAGCAGTACTTC
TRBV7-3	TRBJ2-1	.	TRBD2	CASSPDILAGVNNEQFF	TGTGCCAGCAGCCCTGATATTCTAGCGGGAGTCAACAATGAGCAGTTCTTC
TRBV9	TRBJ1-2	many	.	CASSVTGDYGYTF	TGTGCCAGCAGCGTAACAGGAGACTATGGCTACACCTTC
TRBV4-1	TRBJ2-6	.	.	CASRRVSGANVLTF	TGCGCCAGCAGACGGGTCTCTGGGGCCAACGTCCTGACTTTC
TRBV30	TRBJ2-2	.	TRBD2	CAWSVQTSRTGELFF	TGTGCCTGGAGTGTACAGACTAGCCGAACCGGGGAGCTGTTTTTT
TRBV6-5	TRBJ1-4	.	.	CASSYMGTRTNEKLFF	TGTGCCAGCAGTTATATGGGCACTCGGACTAATGAAAAACTGTTTTTT
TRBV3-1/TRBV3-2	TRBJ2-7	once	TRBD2	CASSRIAGGPHEQYF	TGTGCCAGCAGCCGAATAGCGGGAGGGCCCCACGAGCAGTACTTC
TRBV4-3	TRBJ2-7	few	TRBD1	CASSPSGQGLHYEQYF	TGCGCCAGCAGCCCCTCGGGACAGGGATTACACTACGAGCAGTACTTC
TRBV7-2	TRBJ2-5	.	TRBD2	CASSLGLLAGAETQYF	TGTGCCAGCAGCTTAGGGTTGCTAGCGGGAGCAGAGACCCAGTACTTC
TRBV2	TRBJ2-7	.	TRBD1	CASSPTGVAYEQYF	TGTGCCAGCAGTCCGACAGGGGTTGCCTACGAGCAGTACTTC
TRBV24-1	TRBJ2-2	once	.	CATSDGHIDTGELFF	TGTGCCACCAGTGATGGGCACATCGACACCGGGGAGCTGTTTTTT
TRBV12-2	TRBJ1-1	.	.	CASRLTTRGSRVF	TGTGCAAGTCGCTTAACTACAAGAGGGTCACGCGTCTTT
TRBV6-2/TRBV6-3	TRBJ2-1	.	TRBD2	CASSYMGGFAASGSNEQFF	TGTGCCAGCAGTTATATGGGCGGTTTCGCGGCTAGCGGGAGCAATGAGCAGTTCTTC
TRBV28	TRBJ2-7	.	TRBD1	CASSIPVGTGVYEQYF	TGTGCCAGCAGTATACCAGTGGGGACAGGGGTTTACGAGCAGTACTTC
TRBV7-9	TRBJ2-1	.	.	CASSLAEGSSYNEQFF	TGTGCCAGCAGCTTAGCGGAGGGGAGCTCCTACAATGAGCAGTTCTTC
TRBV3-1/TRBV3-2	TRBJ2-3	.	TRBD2	CASSRLLAGGTDTQYF	TGTGCCAGCAGCCGTCTACTAGCGGGAGGCACAGATACGCAGTATTTT
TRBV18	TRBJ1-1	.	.	CASSPGRRDTEAFF	TGTGCCAGCTCACCGGGGCGTCGTGACACTGAAGCTTTCTTT
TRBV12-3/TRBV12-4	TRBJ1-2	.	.	CASSLKVDYGYTF	TGTGCCAGCAGTCTCAAAGTAGACTATGGCTACACCTTC
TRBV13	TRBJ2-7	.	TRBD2	CASSLSSGISYEQYF	TGTGCCAGCAGCTTATCTAGCGGGATCTCCTACGAGCAGTACTTC
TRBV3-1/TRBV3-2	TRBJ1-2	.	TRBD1	CASSRGQGKRGYTF	TGTGCCAGCAGCCGCGGACAGGGGAAGCGGGGCTACACCTTC
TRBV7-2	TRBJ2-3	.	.	CASSLERGSTDTQYF	TGTGCCAGCAGCTTAGAACGGGGGTCCACAGATACGCAGTATTTT
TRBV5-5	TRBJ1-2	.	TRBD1	CASSFTGGKGYTF	TGTGCCAGCAGCTTTACAGGGGGAAAGGGCTACACCTTC
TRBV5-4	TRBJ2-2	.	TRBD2	CASSFPSGGELFF	TGTGCCAGCAGCTTTCCTAGCGGCGGGGAGCTGTTTTTT
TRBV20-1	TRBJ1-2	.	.	CSASTTGDGYTF	TGCAGTGCTAGTACTACAGGCGACGGCTACACCTTC
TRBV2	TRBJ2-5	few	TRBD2	CASSVLTSGRRGETQYF	TGTGCCAGCAGTGTACTCACTAGCGGGAGGAGAGGAGAGACCCAGTACTTC
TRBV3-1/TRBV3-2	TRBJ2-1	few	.	CASSQDLGMALAQQFF	TGTGCCAGCAGCCAAGACCTGGGTATGGCACTAGCTCAGCAGTTCTTC
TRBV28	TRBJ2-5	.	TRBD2	CASRPNLAGVETQYF	TGTGCCAGCAGACCAAATCTAGCGGGAGTTGAGACCCAGTACTTC
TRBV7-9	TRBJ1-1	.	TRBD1	CASSNRGGGAFF	TGTGCCAGCAGCAACAGGGGCGGTGGAGCTTTCTTT
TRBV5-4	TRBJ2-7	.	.	CASSQGVGEQYF	TGTGCCAGCAGCCAAGGGGTTGGGGAGCAGTACTTC
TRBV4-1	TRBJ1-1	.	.	CASSQAWRQLMNTEAFF	TGCGCCAGCAGCCAAGCATGGAGACAGCTCATGAACACTGAAGCTTTCTTT
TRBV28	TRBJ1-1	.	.	CASSLQGPSTEAFF	TGTGCCAGCAGTTTGCAGGGGCCTTCCACTGAAGCTTTCTTT
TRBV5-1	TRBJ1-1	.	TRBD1	CASSLALRDRGTEAFF	TGCGCCAGCAGCTTGGCCCTCCGGGACAGGGGGACTGAAGCTTTCTTT
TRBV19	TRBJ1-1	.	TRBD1	CASTYWGGTGGTEAFF	TGTGCCAGTACTTACTGGGGAGGGACAGGGGGGACTGAAGCTTTCTTT
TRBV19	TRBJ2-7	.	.	CASTGTLHEQYF	TGTGCCAGTACCGGGACTCTTCACGAGCAGTACTTC
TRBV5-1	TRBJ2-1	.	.	CASSLTTGQGYNEQFF	TGCGCCAGCAGCTTGACTACAGGGCAGGGGTACAATGAGCAGTTCTTC
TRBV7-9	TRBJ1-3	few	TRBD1	CASSLAAGGSHGNTIYF	TGTGCCAGCAGCTTAGCGGCAGGGGGCTCCCATGGAAACACCATATATTTT
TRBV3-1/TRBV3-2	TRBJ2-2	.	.	CASSPGLYTGELFF	TGTGCCAGCAGCCCGGGACTCTACACCGGGGAGCTGTTTTTT
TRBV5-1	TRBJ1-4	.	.	CASSFRDSANEKLFF	TGCGCCAGCAGCTTCAGGGATTCAGCTAATGAAAAACTGTTTTTT
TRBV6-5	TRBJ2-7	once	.	CASREGYEQYF	TGTGCCAGCAGGGAGGGGTACGAGCAGTACTTC
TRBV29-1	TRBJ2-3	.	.	CSVEWRSADTQYF	TGCAGCGTTGAATGGCGGAGCGCAGATACGCAGTATTTT
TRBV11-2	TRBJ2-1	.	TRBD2	CASSSGLAGRTYNEQFF	TGTGCCAGCAGCTCGGGACTAGCGGGAAGAACCTACAATGAGCAGTTCTTC
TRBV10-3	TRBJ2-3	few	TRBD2	CASGLAGDTQYF	TGTGCCAGCGGACTAGCGGGAGATACGCAGTATTTT
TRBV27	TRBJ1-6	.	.	CASSFVQNSPLHF	TGTGCCAGCAGTTTTGTACAGAATTCACCCCTCCACTTT
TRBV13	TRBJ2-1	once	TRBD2	CASSLRGRSYNEQFF	TGTGCCAGCAGCTTACGCGGGAGGTCCTACAATGAGCAGTTCTTC
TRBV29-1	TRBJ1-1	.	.	CSVGGRMNTEAFF	TGCAGCGTGGGGGGACGGATGAACACTGAAGCTTTCTTT
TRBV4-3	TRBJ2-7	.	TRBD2	CASSQEVRLASYEQYF	TGCGCCAGCAGCCAAGAGGTCAGACTAGCCTCCTACGAGCAGTACTTC